The clone carrying this T cell receptor beta chain was counted a few times. This specimen comes from a study of blood T cells in healthy people across ages. Every participating donor contributed around 9.5 milliliters of peripheral blood through a draw. V lost 5 bases and J lost 7, with 15 bases in between. Germline loops: CDR1 SGHTA, CDR2 FQGNSA. CDR3 size: 14 residues. PCR was performed a second time for roughly 7 to 11 cycles using a sample-barcoded 5' primer and a J-beta primer mix. Each of the samples gave a minimum of 3 million paired-end reads that contained CDR3. TCRdb re-analysed the 5' RACE reads in MiXCR, keeping a single row per CDR3 protein. This table has fewer than 2 million distinct CDR3 sequences, around 40% appearing once.

This TCR was recovered from a human donor in good health. Sequencing was carried out using blood. This sequence joins TRBV7-2 and TRBJ1-5, with D unclear. CDR3 amino acids: CASSTLSFGQPQHF. The CDR3 bases are TGTGCCAGCAGCACACTTTCGTTTGGCCAGCCCCAGCATTTT. Together with reference TRBV7-2 and TRBJ1-5, the CDR3 gives the full variable domain: GAGVSQSPSNKVTEKGKDVELRCDPISGHTALYWYRQSLGQGLEFLIYFQGNSAPDKSGLPSDRFSAERTGGSVSTLTIQRTQQEDSAVYLCASSTLSFGQPQHFGDGTRLSIL.